A single sample gave rise to the 31 T cell receptor beta chains below, sequenced in a study of blood T cells in healthy people across ages. A second PCR, run for about 6 to 11 cycles, used a sample-barcoded 5' primer plus a J-beta primer mix. TCRdb reanalysed the 5' RACE reads using MiXCR and keeps one entry per CDR3 protein. There are 1.8 million or so distinct CDR3 sequences in the sample; 39% occur only once, and approximately 22% lies in the top ten. The sample consisted of blood. The source is a human donor in good health.

The J gene is TRBJ2-3, the V gene TRBV27; 10 nucleotides match TRBD2. The germline V gene encodes CDR1 MNHEY and CDR2 SMNVEV (reference sequence). J lost 2 bases, V lost 7 bases, and 12 bases had no gene match. This CDR3 region has 17 residues. The CDR3 DNA reads as TGTGCCAGCAACGCATCTCGACTAGCGGGCGTCACAGATACGCAGTATTTT. This encodes CASNASRLAGVTDTQYF.

This clonotype was seen a single time. The V and J genes are TRBV4-3 and TRBJ1-2; TRBD1 is a possible D gene (5 bases). This CDR3 has 13 amino acids. The germline V gene encodes CDR1 LGHNA and CDR2 YSLEER. The V end lost 8 bases, the J end lost 6 bases, and 16 bases lay between the germline ends. The CDR3 here is CASQGSLDDGYTF. The CDR3 nucleotides are TGCGCCAGCCAGGGAAGTCTAGATGATGGCTACACCTTC.

The rearrangement links TRBV12-3 or TRBV12-4 to TRBJ2-7; 13 nucleotides line up with TRBD2. The CDR3 runs to 16 residues. Trimming removed 6 bases from V and 5 bases from J; junction bases left unmatched: 10. CDR3 sequence: CASSPLRTSGGHEQYF. CDR3 sequence (DNA): TGTGCCAGCAGCCCCCTTAGGACTAGCGGGGGCCACGAGCAGTACTTC.

The rearrangement uses TRBV6-5 and TRBJ1-6; D is uncertain. The germline CDR1 and CDR2 sequences are MNHEY and SVGAGI. The V end was cut by 1 base, the J end by 8 bases, with 9 bases between. There are 14 residues in the CDR3. Written as DNA, the CDR3 is TGTGCCAGCAGTTACTTCACCGGGGATTCACCCCTCCACTTT. It encodes CASSYFTGDSPLHF.

Concerning this clonotype itself: One end of the junction is discordant with germline, which a read error may explain. The V and J genes are TRBV13 and TRBJ1-1; possible D gene TRBD1, 5 bases. Germline V gene data show CDR1 as PRHDT and CDR2 as FYEKMQ (reference sequence). This CDR3 spans 15 amino acids. The CDR3 protein is CAGSADSPGNTEAFF. The CDR3 DNA is TGTGCCGGCAGCGCCGACAGTCCTGGCAACACTGAAGCTTTCTTT.

In the case of this clonotype: Compared with germline, one end of the junction differs, possibly owing to a read error. The chain recombines TRBV6-2 or TRBV6-3 with TRBJ2-7; D might be TRBD1 (6 bases). The V gene's germline CDR1 is MNHEY and CDR2 SVGEGT. This CDR3 comprises 16 residues. The CDR3 loop reads CASRRGQPISSCEQYF. The CDR3 DNA is TGTGCCAGCAGGCGTGGACAGCCCATCAGCTCCTGCGAGCAGTACTTC.

This chain connects TRBV7-9 to TRBJ2-1; the match to TRBD1 covers 8 bases. The V gene end was trimmed by 2 bases and the J gene end by 1 base; junction bases not matched to a gene: 4. CDR1 and CDR2 (germline): SEHNR, FQNEAQ (reference sequence). The CDR3 extends over 16 amino acids. CDR3 nucleotides: TGTGCCAGCAGCTTATCCGGACAGGGATCCTACAATGAGCAGTTCTTC. Its translation: CASSLSGQGSYNEQFF.

The sample holds a few counts of this clonotype. The chain couples TRBV12-5 to TRBJ2-1; no firm D call. The CDR3 covers 12 residues. With 6 bases removed from V and 10 bases from J, the gap between germline ends came to 13 bases. In germline, CDR1 is LGHNT, CDR2 FRNRAP. In DNA, the CDR3 is TGTGCTAGTGGCTTCGAGAACTACGAGCAGTTCTTC. It yields the protein CASGFENYEQFF.

The rearrangement links TRBV7-8 to TRBJ2-3; D is ambiguous. The CDR3 spans 15 residues. CDR1 SGHVS and CDR2 FQNEAQ come from the germline V gene. V gave up 5 bases and J gave up 4 bases, with 16 bases separating them. In DNA form, the CDR3 reads TGTGCCAGCAGCCCTTCGAGGCATCGGGCAGATACGCAGTATTTT. It encodes CASSPSRHRADTQYF.

This clonotype was found many times. This chain connects TRBV29-1 to TRBJ1-2; tentative D call: TRBD1 (5 bases). Germline values: CDR1 SQVTM, CDR2 ANQGSEA. This CDR3 region has 11 residues. V was cut by 6 bases and J by 7 bases, with 12 bases left in between. The DNA of the CDR3 is TGCAGCGTGGGGGACCTCCGTGGCTACACCTTC. This sequence encodes CSVGDLRGYTF.

This chain uses TRBV6-2 or TRBV6-3 with TRBJ1-1, with a possible D match to TRBD1 (5 bases). V was shortened by 7 bases and J by 3 bases, with 18 bases between the two germline ends. From germline, CDR1 is MNHEY and CDR2 SVGEGT. This CDR3 spans 15 amino acids. The CDR3 loop reads CASTSSGQAYTEAFF. CDR3 coding DNA: TGTGCCAGCACCTCTTCGGGGCAGGCGTACACTGAAGCTTTCTTT.

This clonotype was observed a handful of times. The chain employs TRBV10-3 and TRBJ2-7, with D possibly being TRBD2 (6 bases). Trimming left V 4 bases short and J 3 bases short, with 13 bases between. This CDR3 region has 14 residues. Germline V CDR1 and CDR2: ENHRY, SYGVKD. The CDR3 spells CAISGLAADYEQYF. For the CDR3, the DNA is TGTGCCATCAGTGGGTTAGCGGCGGACTACGAGCAGTACTTC.

The gene calls are TRBV7-2 and TRBJ2-2; tentative D call: TRBD2 (7 bases). CDR1 is SGHTA, CDR2 FQGNSA, per germline. This CDR3 comprises 14 residues. Trimming stripped 0 bases from V and 7 bases from J, with 9 bases between. The CDR3 loop reads CASSLAGGLGELFF. In nucleotides, the CDR3 is TGTGCCAGCAGCTTAGCGGGGGGGCTCGGGGAGCTGTTTTTT.

The chain employs TRBV4-3 and TRBJ1-2; D gene uncertain. Germline V gives CDR1 LGHNA, CDR2 YSLEER. CDR3 length: 14 amino acids. V was cut by 0 bases and J by 3 bases, with 8 bases left in between. CDR3 bases: TGCGCCAGCAGCCAAGAAGGGATTGACTATGGCTACACCTTC. It encodes CASSQEGIDYGYTF.

The chain has TRBV4-1 and TRBJ2-1; 8 bases line up with TRBD1. Germline V gene data show CDR1 as MGHRA and CDR2 as YSYEKL. The CDR3 has 15 amino acids. V was pared by 4 bases and J by 4 bases, with 6 bases of the junction left unmatched. CDR3 sequence (DNA): TGCGCCAGCAGCCTCCAGGGGGCGGGTTACAATGAGCAGTTCTTC. Protein sequence: CASSLQGAGYNEQFF.

This chain joins TRBV10-3 and TRBJ2-3, with D possibly matching TRBD2 (6 bases). The CDR3 consists of 16 residues. Germline CDR1 and CDR2: ENHRY and SYGVKD. Trimming took 10 bases from V and 5 from J, leaving 25 bases between them. The CDR3 loop reads CATASSLSGEGDTQYF. CDR3 in DNA: TGTGCCACCGCATCCTCTCTTAGCGGAGAAGGAGATACGCAGTATTTT.

The J gene is TRBJ2-1, the V gene TRBV5-5; D is possibly TRBD2 (7 bases). Germline V gene sequence: CDR1 SGHKS, CDR2 YYEKEE (reference sequence). V was cut by 4 bases and J by 4 bases, with 18 bases left in between. This CDR3 spans 16 amino acids. In nucleotides, the CDR3 is TGTGCCAGCAGCCCGCTAGGGGGGGCACAGTACAATGAGCAGTTCTTC. Translation gives CASSPLGGAQYNEQFF.

There are a few counts of this clonotype. The chain is built from TRBV6-2 or TRBV6-3 and TRBJ2-1; D call uncertain. V was trimmed by 2 bases and J by 1 base, leaving 9 bases between them. The germline gives CDR1 MNHEY, CDR2 SVGEGT. This CDR3 has 15 amino acids. CDR3 DNA sequence: TGTGCCAGCAGTTACGCCCAGGTATCCTACAATGAGCAGTTCTTC. It is translated as CASSYAQVSYNEQFF.

This clonotype was detected a few times. This chain links TRBV12-3 or TRBV12-4 with TRBJ2-1, with 9 bases matching TRBD2. Trimming took 7 bases from V and 7 from J; bases not matched to a gene: 8. The CDR3 length is 14 residues. CDR3 in amino acids: CASTRGGVRNEQFF. In DNA, the CDR3 is TGTGCCAGCACTCGCGGGGGGGTAAGGAATGAGCAGTTCTTC.

This clonotype was seen a few times. This CDR3 reads CASSLVRGMMSGNTEAFF. The CDR3 DNA reads TGCGCCAGCAGCCTTGTCCGAGGGATGATGTCCGGGAACACTGAAGCTTTCTTT. V and J are TRBV5-1 and TRBJ1-1; D is uncertain. The CDR3 runs 18 residues. Trimming stripped 4 bases from V and 1 base from J, with 23 bases between. The germline CDR1 and CDR2 sequences are SGHRS and YFSETQ.

This clonotype has just a few counts. The chain has TRBV5-4 and TRBJ1-2, with a tentative D call TRBD1 (6 bases). The germline V and J ends were trimmed by 3 bases and 13 bases, with 22 bases remaining between them. In germline, CDR1 is SGHNT, CDR2 YYREEE (reference sequence). The CDR3 covers 14 residues. The CDR3 region has the DNA TGTGCCAGCAGCTCAGGGGCACAGGGTGACCGTCCCACCTTC. Translated, it gives CASSSGAQGDRPTF.

The rearrangement uses TRBV5-6 and TRBJ2-3; unclear D gene. V was pared by 1 base and J by 5 bases, with 14 bases between. This CDR3 contains 15 residues. In germline, CDR1 is SGHDT, CDR2 YYEEEE. In nucleotides, the CDR3 is TGTGCCAGCAGCTTGTATCTCGCTCAGGTAGATACGCAGTATTTT. As protein: CASSLYLAQVDTQYF.

This sequence joins TRBV4-3 and TRBJ1-2, with 8 nucleotides matching TRBD1. From germline, CDR1 is LGHNA and CDR2 YSLEER. The trim removed 0 bases at V and 3 bases at J, leaving 3 bases unmatched. CDR3 length: 15 residues. The CDR3 region has the DNA TGCGCCAGCAGCCAAGAAGTACAGGGGGACTATGGCTACACCTTC. Translating gives CASSQEVQGDYGYTF.

The chain uses TRBV9 and TRBJ1-2; D unresolved. The CDR3 consists of 16 residues. Germline V CDR1 and CDR2: SGDLS, YYNGEE. V lost 4 bases and J 6 bases, leaving 22 bases between the germline ends. CDR3 region: CASSYRASLPADGYTF. DNA of the CDR3: TGTGCCAGCAGCTACCGGGCTTCGCTCCCTGCGGATGGCTACACCTTC.

The V gene is TRBV29-1, the J gene TRBJ1-5, with 8 bases aligning to TRBD1. The CDR3 extends over 13 amino acids. The trim removed 6 bases at V and 4 bases at J, leaving 5 bases unmatched. Germline V gene sequence: CDR1 SQVTM, CDR2 ANQGSEA. The CDR3 sequence: CSVAGQVNQPQHF. CDR3 nucleotide sequence: TGCAGCGTGGCGGGACAGGTAAATCAGCCCCAGCATTTT.

The genes are TRBV12-3 or TRBV12-4 and TRBJ2-3; no reliable D call. CDR3 size: 15 residues. Trimming took off 2 bases at V and 5 bases at J, with 14 bases between the two ends. The CDR3 sequence: CASSLTVGWRDTQYF. DNA of the CDR3: TGTGCCAGCAGTTTAACGGTAGGGTGGAGAGATACGCAGTATTTT.

This clonotype appeared a few times. The gene calls are TRBV5-1 and TRBJ2-7; D is uncertain. Germline CDR1 reads SGHRS; CDR2 reads YFSETQ. The CDR3 runs 15 residues. V was shortened by 0 bases and J by 2 bases, with 12 bases between the two germline ends. The CDR3 region is CASSLAAGLPYEQYF. The DNA for the CDR3 is TGCGCCAGCAGCTTGGCGGCAGGCCTTCCCTACGAGCAGTACTTC.

This chain connects TRBV15 to TRBJ1-1; tentatively, D is TRBD1 (5 bases). V gave up 7 bases and J gave up 4 bases, with 7 bases separating them. The CDR3 has 11 residues. Germline assignment: CDR1 LNHNV and CDR2 YYDKDF (reference sequence). CDR3 region: CATKGTTEAFF. The CDR3 region has the DNA TGTGCCACCAAGGGGACCACTGAAGCTTTCTTT.

This rearrangement joins TRBV20-1 to TRBJ2-1; TRBD2 matches at 9 bases. Germline assignment: CDR1 DFQATT and CDR2 SNEGSKA (reference sequence). The CDR3 consists of 14 residues. The trim removed 5 bases at V and 5 bases at J, leaving 7 bases unmatched. The CDR3 sequence: CSAPSGVLNNEQFF. DNA of the CDR3: TGCAGTGCTCCTAGCGGGGTCTTAAACAATGAGCAGTTCTTC.

V gene TRBV9 combines with J gene TRBJ2-1; no clear D gene. V lost 0 bases, J lost 3 bases, and 13 bases lay in between. The CDR3 runs to 16 residues. Per germline, CDR1 SGDLS and CDR2 YYNGEE. CDR3 protein: CASSVAWGTGYNEQFF. The CDR3 bases are TGTGCCAGCAGCGTAGCTTGGGGTACGGGCTACAATGAGCAGTTCTTC.

The rearrangement links TRBV7-9 to TRBJ2-3; no clear D. The germline V and J ends were trimmed by 8 bases and 4 bases, with 10 bases remaining between them. The length of the CDR3 is 12 residues. Germline CDR1 and CDR2: SEHNR and FQNEAQ (reference sequence). The CDR3 here is CASVSDADTQYF. The CDR3 bases are TGTGCCAGCGTCTCGGACGCAGATACGCAGTATTTT.